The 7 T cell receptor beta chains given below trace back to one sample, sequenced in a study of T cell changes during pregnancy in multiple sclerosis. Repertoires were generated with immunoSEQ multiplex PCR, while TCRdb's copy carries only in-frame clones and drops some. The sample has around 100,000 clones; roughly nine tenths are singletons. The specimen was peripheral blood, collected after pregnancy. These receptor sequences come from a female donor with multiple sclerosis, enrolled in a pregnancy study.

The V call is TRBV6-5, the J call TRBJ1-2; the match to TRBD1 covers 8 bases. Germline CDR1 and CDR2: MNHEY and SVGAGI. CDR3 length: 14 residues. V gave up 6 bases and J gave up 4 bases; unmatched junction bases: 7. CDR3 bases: TGTGCCAGCAGCAATCTCGACAGGGGCTATGGCTACACCTTC. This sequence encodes CASSNLDRGYGYTF.

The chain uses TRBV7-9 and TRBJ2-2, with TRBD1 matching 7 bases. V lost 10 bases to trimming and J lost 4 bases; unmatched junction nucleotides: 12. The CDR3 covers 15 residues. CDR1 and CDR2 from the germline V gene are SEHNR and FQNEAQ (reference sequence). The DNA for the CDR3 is TGTGCCATCGCCTTAGGGGGCCCGGGCACCGGGGAGCTGTTTTTT. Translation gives CAIALGGPGTGELFF.

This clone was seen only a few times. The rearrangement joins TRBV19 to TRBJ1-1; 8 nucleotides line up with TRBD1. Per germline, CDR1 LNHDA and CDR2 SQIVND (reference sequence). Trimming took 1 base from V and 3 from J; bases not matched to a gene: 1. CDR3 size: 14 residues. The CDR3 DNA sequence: TGTGCCAGTAGTATAGGACAGGGGTACACTGAAGCTTTCTTT. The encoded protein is CASSIGQGYTEAFF.

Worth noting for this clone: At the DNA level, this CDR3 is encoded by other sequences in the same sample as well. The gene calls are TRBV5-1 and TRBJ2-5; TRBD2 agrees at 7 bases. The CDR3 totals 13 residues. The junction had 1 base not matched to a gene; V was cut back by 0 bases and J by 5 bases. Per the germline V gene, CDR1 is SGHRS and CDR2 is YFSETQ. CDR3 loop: CASSLAGGETQYF. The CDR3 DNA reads TGCGCCAGCAGCTTGGCCGGGGGGGAGACCCAGTACTTC.

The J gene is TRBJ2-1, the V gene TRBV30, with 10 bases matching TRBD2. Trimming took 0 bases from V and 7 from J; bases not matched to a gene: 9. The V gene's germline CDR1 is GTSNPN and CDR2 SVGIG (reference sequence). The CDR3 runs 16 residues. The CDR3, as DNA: TGTGCCTGGAGTGTACAAATAGCGGGAGGTAATAATGAGCAGTTCTTC. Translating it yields CAWSVQIAGGNNEQFF.

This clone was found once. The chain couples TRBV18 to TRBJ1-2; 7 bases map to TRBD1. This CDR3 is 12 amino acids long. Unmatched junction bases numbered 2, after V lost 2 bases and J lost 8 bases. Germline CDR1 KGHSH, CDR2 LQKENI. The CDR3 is CASSPDRAGYTF. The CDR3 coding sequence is TGTGCCAGCTCACCAGACAGGGCGGGCTACACCTTC. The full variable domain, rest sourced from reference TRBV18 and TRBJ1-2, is NAGVMQNPRHLVRRRGQEARLRCSPMKGHSHVYWYRQLPEEGLKFMVYLQKENIIDESGMPKERFSAEFPKEGPSILRIQQVVRGDSAAYFCASSPDRAGYTFGSGTRLTVV.

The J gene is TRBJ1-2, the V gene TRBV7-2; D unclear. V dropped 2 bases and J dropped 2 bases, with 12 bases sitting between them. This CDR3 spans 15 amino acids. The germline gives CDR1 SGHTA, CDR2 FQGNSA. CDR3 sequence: CASSLNRGLNYGYTF. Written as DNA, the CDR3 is TGTGCCAGCAGCTTAAACCGGGGTTTAAACTATGGCTACACCTTC.